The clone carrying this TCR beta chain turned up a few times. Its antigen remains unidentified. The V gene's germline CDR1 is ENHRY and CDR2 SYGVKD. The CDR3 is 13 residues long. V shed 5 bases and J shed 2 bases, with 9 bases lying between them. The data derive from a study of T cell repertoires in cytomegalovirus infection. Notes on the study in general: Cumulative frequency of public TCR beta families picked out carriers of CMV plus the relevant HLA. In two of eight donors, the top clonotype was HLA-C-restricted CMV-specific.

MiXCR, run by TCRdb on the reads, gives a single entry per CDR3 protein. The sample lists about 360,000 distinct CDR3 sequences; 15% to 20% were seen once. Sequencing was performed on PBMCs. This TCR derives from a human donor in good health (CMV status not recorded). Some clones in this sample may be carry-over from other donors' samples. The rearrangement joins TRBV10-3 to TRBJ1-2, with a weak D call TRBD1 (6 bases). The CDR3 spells CAISSQGNYGYTF. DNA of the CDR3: TGTGCCATCAGTTCACAGGGAAACTATGGCTACACCTTC.